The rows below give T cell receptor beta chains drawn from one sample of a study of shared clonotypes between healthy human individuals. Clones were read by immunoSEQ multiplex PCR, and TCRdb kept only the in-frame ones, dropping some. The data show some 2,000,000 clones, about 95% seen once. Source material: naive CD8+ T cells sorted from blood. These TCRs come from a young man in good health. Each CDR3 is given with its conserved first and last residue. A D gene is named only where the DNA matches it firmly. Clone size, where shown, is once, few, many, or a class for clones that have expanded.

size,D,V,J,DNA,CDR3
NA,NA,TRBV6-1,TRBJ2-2,TGTGCCAGCAGTGAAGCCCCTACTAGATTGGGCACCGGGGAGCTGTTTTTT,CASSEAPTRLGTGELFF
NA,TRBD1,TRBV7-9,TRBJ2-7,TGTGCCAGCAGCACCTCCGGGACAGGGACCTACGAGCAGTACTTC,CASSTSGTGTYEQYF
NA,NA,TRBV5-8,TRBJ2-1,TGTGCCAGCAGCTTGGTCTCCTACAATGAGCAGTTCTTC,CASSLVSYNEQFF
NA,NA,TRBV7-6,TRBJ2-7,TGTGCCAGCAGCCTAGAATACTCCTACGAGCAGTACTTC,CASSLEYSYEQYF
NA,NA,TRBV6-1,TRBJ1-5,TGTGCCAGCAGTGAAGTCAGGGGCGAGGGTCAGCCCCAGCATTTT,CASSEVRGEGQPQHF
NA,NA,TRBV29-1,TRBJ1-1,TGCAGCGTTGATGGTCAGGGGCAAGCTTTCTTT,CSVDGQGQAFF
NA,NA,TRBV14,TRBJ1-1,TGTGCCAGCAGCTTGGTGGCAGGGGTGGTAAAGGGCACTGAAGCTTTCTTT,CASSLVAGVVKGTEAFF
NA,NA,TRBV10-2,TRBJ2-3,TGCGCCAGCAGATTTCCCGCGGGGGATACGCAGTATTTT,CASRFPAGDTQYF
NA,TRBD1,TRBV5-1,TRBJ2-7,TGCGCCAGCAGCGACCGGGACAGGGGCCACGAGCAGTACTTC,CASSDRDRGHEQYF
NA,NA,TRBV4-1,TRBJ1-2,TGCGCCAGCAGCCAAGATCTAGAGAGCTATGGCTACACCTTC,CASSQDLESYGYTF
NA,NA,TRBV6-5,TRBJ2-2,TGTGCCAGCAGTTATAGGGGGGCCTACACCGGGGAGCTGTTTTTT,CASSYRGAYTGELFF
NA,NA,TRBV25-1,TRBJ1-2,TGTGCCAGCAAGGGGGATCTAGCTGGCTACACCTTC,CASKGDLAGYTF
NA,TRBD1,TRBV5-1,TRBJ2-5,TGCGCCAGCAGCCCTTGGACAGGGGAGTTTGAGACCCAGTACTTC,CASSPWTGEFETQYF
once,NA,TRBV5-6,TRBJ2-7,TGTGCCAGCAGCTTGGTGGTCTCTGGGACCTACGAGCAGTACTTC,CASSLVVSGTYEQYF
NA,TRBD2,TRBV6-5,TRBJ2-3,TGTGCCAGCAGTTACGGGACTAGCGGGAACCCAGATACGCAGTATTTT,CASSYGTSGNPDTQYF
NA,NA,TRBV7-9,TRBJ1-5,TGTGCCAGCAGCTCGTATAGCAATCAGCCCCAGCATTTT,CASSSYSNQPQHF
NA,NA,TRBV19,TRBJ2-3,TGTGCCAGTGGATCTACCGGTTTGCCGAGCACAGATACGCAGTATTTT,CASGSTGLPSTDTQYF
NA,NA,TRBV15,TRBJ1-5,TGTGCCACCAGTTTTTACAGCGAAGATCAGCCCCAGCATTTT,CATSFYSEDQPQHF
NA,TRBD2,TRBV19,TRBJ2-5,TGTGCCAGTAGCGGACTAGCGGGTGCAGAGACCCAGTACTTC,CASSGLAGAETQYF